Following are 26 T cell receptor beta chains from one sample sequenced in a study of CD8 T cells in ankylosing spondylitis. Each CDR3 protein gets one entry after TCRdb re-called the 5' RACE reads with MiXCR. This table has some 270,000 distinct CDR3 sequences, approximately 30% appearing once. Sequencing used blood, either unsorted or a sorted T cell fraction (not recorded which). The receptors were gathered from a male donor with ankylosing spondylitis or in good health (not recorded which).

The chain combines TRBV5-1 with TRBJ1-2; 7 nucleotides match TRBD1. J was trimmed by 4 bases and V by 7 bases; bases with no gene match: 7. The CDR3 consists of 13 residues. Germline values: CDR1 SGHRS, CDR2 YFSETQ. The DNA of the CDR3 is TGCGCCAGCGCCGAGGACAGGTCCTATGGCTACACCTTC. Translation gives CASAEDRSYGYTF.

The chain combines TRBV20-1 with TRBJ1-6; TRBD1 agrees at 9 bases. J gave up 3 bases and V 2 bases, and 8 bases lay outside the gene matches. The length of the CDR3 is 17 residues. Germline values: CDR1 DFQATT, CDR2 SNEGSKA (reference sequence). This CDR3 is CSARKLGTGIYNSPLHF. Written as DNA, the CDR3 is TGCAGTGCTAGAAAACTAGGGACAGGGATCTATAATTCACCCCTCCACTTT.

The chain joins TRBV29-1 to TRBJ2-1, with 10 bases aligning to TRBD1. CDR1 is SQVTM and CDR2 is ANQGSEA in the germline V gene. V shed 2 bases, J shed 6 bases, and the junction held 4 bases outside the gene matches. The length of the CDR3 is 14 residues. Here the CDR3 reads CSVERTGGFNEQFF. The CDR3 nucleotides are TGCAGCGTTGAAAGGACAGGGGGGTTCAATGAGCAGTTCTTC.

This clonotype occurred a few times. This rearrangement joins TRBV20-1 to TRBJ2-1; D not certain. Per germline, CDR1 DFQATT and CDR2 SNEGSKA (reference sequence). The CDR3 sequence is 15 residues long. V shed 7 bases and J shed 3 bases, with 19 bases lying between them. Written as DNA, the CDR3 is TGCAGTGGGCTCGAGGCGCGGAGCATCTACAATGAGCAGTTCTTC. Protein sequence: CSGLEARSIYNEQFF.

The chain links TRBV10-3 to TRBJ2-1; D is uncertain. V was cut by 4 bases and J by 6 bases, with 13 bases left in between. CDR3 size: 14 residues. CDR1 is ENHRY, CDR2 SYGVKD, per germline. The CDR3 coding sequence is TGTGCCATCAGTGGGGCGCCCGCTCGCAATGAGCAGTTCTTC. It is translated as CAISGAPARNEQFF.

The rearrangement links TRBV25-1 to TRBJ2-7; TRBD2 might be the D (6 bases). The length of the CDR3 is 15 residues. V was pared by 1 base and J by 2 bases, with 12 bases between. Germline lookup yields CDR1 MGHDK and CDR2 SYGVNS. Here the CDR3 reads CASSESGGPTYEQYF. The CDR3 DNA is TGTGCCAGCAGTGAATCAGGAGGGCCTACCTACGAGCAGTACTTC.

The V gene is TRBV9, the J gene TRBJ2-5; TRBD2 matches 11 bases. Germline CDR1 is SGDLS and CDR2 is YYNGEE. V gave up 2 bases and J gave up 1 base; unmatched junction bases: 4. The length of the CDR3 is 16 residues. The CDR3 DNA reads TGTGCCAGCAGCGTTGGGCTAGCGGGGGGCCAAGAGACCCAGTACTTC. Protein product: CASSVGLAGGQETQYF.

CDR3 amino acids: CASSSAGRAEDYEQYF. The CDR3 region has the DNA TGTGCCAGCAGCTCCGCAGGTCGGGCAGAAGATTACGAGCAGTACTTC. The chain employs TRBV13 and TRBJ2-7; D remains ambiguous. Trimming stripped 4 bases from V and 4 bases from J, with 20 bases between. CDR1 is PRHDT, CDR2 FYEKMQ, per germline (reference sequence). The CDR3 extends over 16 amino acids.

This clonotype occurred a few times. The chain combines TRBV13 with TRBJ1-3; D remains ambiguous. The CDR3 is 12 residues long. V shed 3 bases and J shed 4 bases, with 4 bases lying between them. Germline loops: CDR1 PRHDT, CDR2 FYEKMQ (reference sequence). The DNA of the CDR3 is TGTGCCAGCAGCTTGACCGGAAACACCATATATTTT. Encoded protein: CASSLTGNTIYF.

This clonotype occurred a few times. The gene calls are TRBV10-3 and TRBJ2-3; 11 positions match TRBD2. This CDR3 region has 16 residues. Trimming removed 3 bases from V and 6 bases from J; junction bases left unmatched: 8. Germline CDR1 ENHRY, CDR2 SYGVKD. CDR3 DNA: TGTGCCATCAGTGACCAATTAGCGGGGGGGAGGGATACGCAGTATTTT. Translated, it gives CAISDQLAGGRDTQYF.

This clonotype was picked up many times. The CDR3 region has the DNA TGCAGTGCTGAACCGGGGACAGGGGGTCAAGAGACCCAGTACTTC. Translation: CSAEPGTGGQETQYF. The rearrangement uses TRBV20-1 and TRBJ2-5, with TRBD1 matching over 11 bases. The CDR3 consists of 15 residues. Germline loops: CDR1 DFQATT, CDR2 SNEGSKA (reference sequence). V gave up 5 bases and J gave up 2 bases; unmatched junction bases: 7.

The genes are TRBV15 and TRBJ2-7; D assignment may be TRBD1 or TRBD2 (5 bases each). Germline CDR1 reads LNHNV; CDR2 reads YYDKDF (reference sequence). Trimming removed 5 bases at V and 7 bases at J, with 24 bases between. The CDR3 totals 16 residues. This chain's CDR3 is CATSPKTGASSLEQYF. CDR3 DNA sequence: TGTGCCACCAGCCCCAAAACCGGGGCCTCTTCTTTGGAGCAGTACTTC.

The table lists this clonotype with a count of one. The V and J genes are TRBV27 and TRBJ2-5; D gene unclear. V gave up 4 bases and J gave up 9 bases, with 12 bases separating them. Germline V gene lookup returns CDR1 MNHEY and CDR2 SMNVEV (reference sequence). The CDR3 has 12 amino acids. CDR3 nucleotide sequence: TGTGCCAGCAGTTCGACCCGGACGGCCCAGTACTTC. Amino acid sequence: CASSSTRTAQYF.

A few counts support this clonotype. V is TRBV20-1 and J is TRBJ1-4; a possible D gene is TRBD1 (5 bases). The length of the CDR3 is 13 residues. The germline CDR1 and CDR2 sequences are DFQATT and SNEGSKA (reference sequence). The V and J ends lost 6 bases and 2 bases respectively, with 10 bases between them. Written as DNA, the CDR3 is TGCAGTGCCCTGGAGGGGACTAATGAAAAACTGTTTTTT. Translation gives CSALEGTNEKLFF.

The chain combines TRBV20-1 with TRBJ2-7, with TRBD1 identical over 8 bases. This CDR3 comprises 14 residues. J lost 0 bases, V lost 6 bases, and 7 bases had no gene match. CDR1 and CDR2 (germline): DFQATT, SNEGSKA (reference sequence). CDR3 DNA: TGCAGTGCGACCTATACAGGGGGCTCCTACGAGCAGTACTTC. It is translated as CSATYTGGSYEQYF.

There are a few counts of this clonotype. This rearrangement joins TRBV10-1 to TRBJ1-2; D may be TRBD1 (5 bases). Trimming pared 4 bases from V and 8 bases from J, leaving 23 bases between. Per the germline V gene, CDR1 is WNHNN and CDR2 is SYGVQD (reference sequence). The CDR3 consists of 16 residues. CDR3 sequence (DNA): TGCGCCAGCAGTGCCCCCTCACAGGCGCCTTTGGGAGGCTACACCTTC. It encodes CASSAPSQAPLGGYTF.

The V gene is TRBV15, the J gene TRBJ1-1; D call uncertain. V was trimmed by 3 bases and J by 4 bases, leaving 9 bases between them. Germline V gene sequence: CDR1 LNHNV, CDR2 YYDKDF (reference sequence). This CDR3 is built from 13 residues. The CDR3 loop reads CATSRAPSTEAFF. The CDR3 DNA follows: TGTGCCACCAGCAGGGCGCCGAGCACTGAAGCTTTCTTT.

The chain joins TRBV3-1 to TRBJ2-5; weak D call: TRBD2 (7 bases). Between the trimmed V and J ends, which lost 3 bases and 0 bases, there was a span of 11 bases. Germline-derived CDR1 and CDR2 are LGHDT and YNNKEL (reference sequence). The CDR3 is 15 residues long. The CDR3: CASSHLGGDQETQYF. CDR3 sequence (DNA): TGTGCCAGCAGCCATTTAGGGGGGGACCAAGAGACCCAGTACTTC.

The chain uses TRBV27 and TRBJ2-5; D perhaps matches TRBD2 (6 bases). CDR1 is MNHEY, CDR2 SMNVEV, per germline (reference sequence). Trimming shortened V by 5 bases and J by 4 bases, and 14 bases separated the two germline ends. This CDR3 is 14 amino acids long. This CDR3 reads CASSVGGVRETQYF. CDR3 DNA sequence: TGTGCCAGCAGTGTCGGCGGGGTCCGAGAGACCCAGTACTTC.

The CDR3 here is CASSLGQVTYEQYF. CDR3 nucleotides: TGTGCCAGCAGCTTGGGCCAGGTAACCTACGAGCAGTACTTC. The chain links TRBV5-5 to TRBJ2-7; D is unresolved. The germline V and J ends were trimmed by 0 bases and 2 bases, with 9 bases remaining between them. Germline V gene data show CDR1 as SGHKS and CDR2 as YYEKEE (reference sequence). The CDR3 loop spans 14 amino acids.

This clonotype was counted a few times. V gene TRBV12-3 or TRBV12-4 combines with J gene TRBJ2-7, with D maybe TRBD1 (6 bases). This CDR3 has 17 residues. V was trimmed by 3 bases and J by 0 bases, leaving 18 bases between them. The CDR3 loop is CASSFGTGLALSYEQYF. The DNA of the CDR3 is TGTGCCAGCAGTTTCGGTACAGGGTTGGCGCTCTCCTACGAGCAGTACTTC.

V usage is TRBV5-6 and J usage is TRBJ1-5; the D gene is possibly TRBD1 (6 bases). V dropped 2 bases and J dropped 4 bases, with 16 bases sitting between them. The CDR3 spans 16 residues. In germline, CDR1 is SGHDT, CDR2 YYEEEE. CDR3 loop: CASSFFYRDPNQPQHF. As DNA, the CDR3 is TGTGCCAGCAGCTTTTTCTACAGGGATCCTAATCAGCCCCAGCATTTT.

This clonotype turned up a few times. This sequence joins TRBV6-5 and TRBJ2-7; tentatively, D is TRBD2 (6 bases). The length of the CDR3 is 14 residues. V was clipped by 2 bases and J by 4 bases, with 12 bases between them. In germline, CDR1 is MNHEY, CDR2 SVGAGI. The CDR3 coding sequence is TGTGCCAGCAGTTACCCGGGACTTGAGTACGAGCAGTACTTC. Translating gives CASSYPGLEYEQYF.

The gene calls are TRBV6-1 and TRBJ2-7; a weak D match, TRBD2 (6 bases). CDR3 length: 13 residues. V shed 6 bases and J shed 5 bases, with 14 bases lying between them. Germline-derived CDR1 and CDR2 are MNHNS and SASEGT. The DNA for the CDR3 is TGTGCCAGCAGGCAGACTAGTCGGCACGAGCAGTACTTC. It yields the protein CASRQTSRHEQYF.

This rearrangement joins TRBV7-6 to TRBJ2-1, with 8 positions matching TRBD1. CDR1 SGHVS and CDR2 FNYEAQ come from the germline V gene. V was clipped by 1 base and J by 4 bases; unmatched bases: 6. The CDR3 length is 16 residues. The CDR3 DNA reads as TGTGCCAGCAGCTTAGTGATTCGGACAGGGTACAATGAGCAGTTCTTC. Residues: CASSLVIRTGYNEQFF.

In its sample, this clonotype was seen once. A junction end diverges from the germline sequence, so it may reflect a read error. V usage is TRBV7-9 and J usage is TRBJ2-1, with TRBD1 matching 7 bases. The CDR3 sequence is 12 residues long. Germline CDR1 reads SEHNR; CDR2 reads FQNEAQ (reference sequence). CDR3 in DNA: TGTGCCAGCCGCTTGACAGGGAATGAGCAGTTCTTC. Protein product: CASRLTGNEQFF.